The rows below give T cell receptor beta chains drawn from one sample of a study of T cell responses to AZD1222 COVID-19 vaccine. The assay was immunoSEQ multiplex PCR, and TCRdb's table has in-frame clones only and misses some. The sample shows tens of thousands of clones, approximately 88% of them seen only once. This sample comprised peripheral blood, obtained 28 days after the second AZD1222 dose. The receptor set was obtained from an adult who received the AZD1222 COVID-19 vaccine. Both conserved end residues are part of each CDR3.

v_gene: TRBV30; CDR3aa: CAWRQDEEPQHF
v_gene: TRBV7-2; CDR3aa: CASSLAPLGADTQYF
v_gene: TRBV2; CDR3aa: CASNSPVAPNTEAFF
v_gene: TRBV28; CDR3aa: CASTTGGAETQYF
v_gene: TRBV19; CDR3aa: CASSRNTEAFF
v_gene: TRBV6-1; CDR3aa: CASSDGSTDTQYF
v_gene: TRBV7-9; CDR3aa: CASTTGELFF
v_gene: TRBV29-1; CDR3aa: CSVESQAVRPGELFF
v_gene: TRBV5-1; CDR3aa: CASSAGTGGYEQPQHF
v_gene: TRBV28; CDR3aa: CASSQLREGVNEQFF
v_gene: TRBV5-5; CDR3aa: CASSLAQGHSGNTIYF
v_gene: TRBV7-3; CDR3aa: CASSSAGTSGGLDYEQYF
v_gene: TRBV4-3; CDR3aa: CASSLLAGGEPDTQYF
v_gene: TRBV6-2/TRBV6-3; CDR3aa: CASSYADRGNQPQHF
v_gene: TRBV10-3; CDR3aa: CAISVTGGRNTGELFF
v_gene: TRBV30; CDR3aa: CAWDRANQPQHF
v_gene: TRBV5-6; CDR3aa: CASSLRFGGNQPQHF
v_gene: TRBV19; CDR3aa: CASSIEQGIFYGYTF
v_gene: TRBV5-1; CDR3aa: CASSPGQGWSGNTIYF
v_gene: TRBV18; CDR3aa: CASSGQKNTEAFF
v_gene: TRBV7-2; CDR3aa: CASSWGYTADTQYF
v_gene: TRBV2; CDR3aa: CASSDRVPLHF
v_gene: TRBV6-2/TRBV6-3; CDR3aa: CASSYSAGTLFPQHF
v_gene: TRBV2; CDR3aa: CATATGSGGFYEQYF
v_gene: TRBV24-1; CDR3aa: CATSSRGSDTGELFF
v_gene: TRBV29-1; CDR3aa: CSVRTDQETQYF
v_gene: TRBV6-1; CDR3aa: CASSEAADRDYEQYF
v_gene: TRBV20-1; CDR3aa: CSASRQGQETQYF
v_gene: TRBV12-3/TRBV12-4; CDR3aa: CASTRGSNTEAFF
v_gene: TRBV9; CDR3aa: CASSVGISVETQYF
v_gene: TRBV28; CDR3aa: CASTDRTSGASEQFF
v_gene: TRBV19; CDR3aa: CASSIDQNTEAFF
v_gene: TRBV30; CDR3aa: CAWSPVPGTEAFF
v_gene: TRBV30; CDR3aa: CARSPGHIF
v_gene: TRBV5-8; CDR3aa: CASSLRGKQRTQYF
v_gene: TRBV7-8; CDR3aa: CASSLEGGGGTEAFF
v_gene: TRBV5-4; CDR3aa: CASSLLAGSNTEAFF
v_gene: TRBV2; CDR3aa: CASRLRTNKNEQFF
v_gene: TRBV7-6; CDR3aa: CASSLVETNEKLFF
v_gene: TRBV7-9; CDR3aa: CASSPSGDTQYF
v_gene: TRBV7-9; CDR3aa: CASSLETDGYTF
v_gene: TRBV11-3; CDR3aa: CASTPDRGLGNTIYF
v_gene: TRBV6-1; CDR3aa: CASSDVGRGDGYTF
v_gene: TRBV6-1; CDR3aa: CASSEARLRDWQFF
v_gene: TRBV10-2; CDR3aa: CASSESSSPLMNSPLHF
v_gene: TRBV19; CDR3aa: CASSMRWLSNQPQHF
v_gene: TRBV12-3/TRBV12-4; CDR3aa: CASSVQGFDGYTF
v_gene: TRBV6-5; CDR3aa: CASRGEERYTEAFF
v_gene: TRBV6-5; CDR3aa: CASSYGIGGGGYTF